A single sample is the source of the 24 T cell receptor beta chains below, sequenced in a study of CD8+ T cells in alopecia areata. Investigators isolated RNA and reverse transcribed it into cDNA to act as the sequencing template. The method was immunoSEQ multiplex PCR; TCRdb's version includes in-frame clones alone and lacks a portion of them. The table includes over 150,000 clones, around 50% detected once. Sequencing was performed on CD4+ T cells sorted from blood, taken at week 0. These receptors were taken from a human donor with alopecia areata.

The V gene is TRBV9, the J gene TRBJ1-4; 10 nucleotides match TRBD1. This CDR3 is 14 amino acids long. Germline V gene lookup returns CDR1 SGDLS and CDR2 YYNGEE. The V segment lost 3 bases and the J segment 5 bases; nucleotides outside the gene matches: 1. CDR3 bases: TGTGCCAGCAGCGCGGACAGGGGGAATGAAAAACTGTTTTTT. Protein: CASSADRGNEKLFF.

This clone was counted between two and nine times. V and J are TRBV5-1 and TRBJ2-7; D gene unclear. This CDR3 is built from 13 residues. Germline V gene data show CDR1 as SGHRS and CDR2 as YFSETQ. V was pared by 4 bases and J by 3 bases, with 11 bases between. The CDR3 DNA reads TGCGCCAGCAGCACCTCACGGATCTACGAGCAGTACTTC. Its translation is CASSTSRIYEQYF.

There are a few counts of this clone. V is TRBV6-5 and J is TRBJ2-5, with TRBD2 as a possible D gene (6 bases). The CDR3 has 15 amino acids. Germline assignment: CDR1 MNHEY and CDR2 SVGAGI. Trimming shortened V by 11 bases and J by 4 bases, and 23 bases separated the two germline ends. CDR3 nucleotide sequence: TGTGCCTCCCGCCGGGCGGGGCCTCTAAGAGAGACCCAGTACTTC. It codes for CASRRAGPLRETQYF.

Written as DNA, the CDR3 is TGCAGCGTTACCCTATCGATTGCGAACACTGAAGCTTTCTTT. Translating gives CSVTLSIANTEAFF. The chain employs TRBV29-1 and TRBJ1-1; no firm D call. Per the germline V gene, CDR1 is SQVTM and CDR2 is ANQGSEA. Trimming left V 5 bases short and J 1 base short, with 14 bases between. The CDR3 runs 14 residues.

A remark on this clone: This same CDR3 is encoded by further DNA sequences in the sample. This sequence joins TRBV29-1 and TRBJ2-5, with TRBD1 identical over 11 bases. The V segment lost 3 bases and the J segment 5 bases; nucleotides outside the gene matches: 5. Per germline, CDR1 SQVTM and CDR2 ANQGSEA. The CDR3 runs 14 residues. CDR3 DNA sequence: TGCAGCGTTGACCGGACAGGGGGCTTGGAGACCCAGTACTTC. This encodes CSVDRTGGLETQYF.

The V gene is TRBV6-5, the J gene TRBJ2-7, with D tentatively TRBD1 (5 bases). Germline CDR1 reads MNHEY; CDR2 reads SVGAGI. The V and J ends lost 4 bases and 3 bases respectively, with 13 bases between them. CDR3 size: 14 residues. The CDR3, as DNA: TGTGCCAGCAGTTCCCGACAGCGACACTACGAGCAGTACTTC. Amino acids: CASSSRQRHYEQYF.

The sample holds many counts of this clone. The chain links TRBV19 to TRBJ2-3; 8 bases align to TRBD2. V shed 2 bases, J shed 0 bases, and the junction held 7 bases outside the gene matches. CDR1 and CDR2 (germline): LNHDA, SQIVND (reference sequence). The CDR3 totals 17 residues. CDR3: CASSISRGGVSTDTQYF. As DNA, the CDR3 is TGTGCCAGTAGTATATCCCGGGGGGGGGTGAGCACAGATACGCAGTATTTT.

The genes are TRBV29-1 and TRBJ2-1; 9 bases map to TRBD1. The V and J ends lost 2 bases and 7 bases, in that order; junction bases with no gene match: 9. The germline gives CDR1 SQVTM, CDR2 ANQGSEA. The CDR3 has 15 residues. The CDR3 DNA reads TGCAGCGTTGAAATGGGGACAGGGCTGGGGAATGAGCAGTTCTTC. It is translated as CSVEMGTGLGNEQFF.

The chain joins TRBV7-3 to TRBJ1-2, with D possibly matching TRBD1 (6 bases). CDR1 is SGHTA and CDR2 is FQGTGA in the germline V gene. V shed 5 bases and J shed 7 bases, with 14 bases lying between them. This CDR3 is built from 13 residues. The DNA for the CDR3 is TGTGCCAGCAGCCCGGGGCAGGGGAGTGGCTACACCTTC. Protein: CASSPGQGSGYTF.

The J gene is TRBJ1-4, the V gene TRBV5-1; no clear D. Trimming pared 1 base from V and 5 bases from J, leaving 9 bases between. The CDR3 is 14 residues long. Germline CDR1 SGHRS, CDR2 YFSETQ. CDR3: CASSLTSPNEKLFF. In nucleotides, the CDR3 is TGCGCCAGCAGCTTGACATCACCCAATGAAAAACTGTTTTTT.

Points on this clone: One end of the junction is discordant with germline, which a read error may explain. The chain recombines TRBV11-2 with TRBJ2-1; a weak D match, TRBD2 (6 bases). From germline, CDR1 is SGHAT and CDR2 FQNNGV. The CDR3 runs to 13 residues. CDR3 amino acids: CASSLDGGAEPFF. As DNA, the CDR3 is TGTGCCAGCAGCTTAGATGGAGGGGCCGAGCCGTTCTTC.

The rearrangement uses TRBV7-2 and TRBJ2-5, with TRBD2 matching over 10 bases. After removal of 5 bases from V and 7 bases from J, the junction contained 13 bases not matched to a gene. The CDR3 runs 16 residues. The germline gives CDR1 SGHTA, CDR2 FQGNSA. The CDR3 sequence: CASSNQGLAVRGTQYF. The CDR3 DNA is TGTGCCAGCAGCAACCAAGGACTAGCGGTTAGAGGGACCCAGTACTTC.

This clone was found a few times. This chain links TRBV7-2 with TRBJ2-7, with 7 bases lining up with TRBD2. This CDR3 is built from 16 residues. Germline loops: CDR1 SGHTA, CDR2 FQGNSA. V lost 5 bases and J lost 2; bases outside the gene matches: 12. CDR3 amino acids: CASSQETGGNTYEQYF. CDR3 nucleotide sequence: TGTGCCAGCAGCCAAGAAACGGGGGGAAACACCTACGAGCAGTACTTC.

The V call is TRBV14, the J call TRBJ2-7, with TRBD1 matching over 8 bases. Germline V lookup: CDR1 SGHDN, CDR2 FVKESK. Losses at the gene ends were 3 bases for V and 2 bases for J; bases not matched to a gene: 6. CDR3 length equals 15 residues. The CDR3 sequence is CASSQGTGRAYEQYF. The CDR3 bases are TGTGCCAGCAGCCAGGGGACAGGTAGGGCCTACGAGCAGTACTTC.

This chain links TRBV4-1 with TRBJ1-2; weak D call: TRBD1 (5 bases). The CDR3 loop spans 14 amino acids. V dropped 1 base and J dropped 2 bases, with 8 bases sitting between them. Looked up from germline, CDR1 is MGHRA and CDR2 is YSYEKL. As DNA, the CDR3 is TGCGCCAGCAGCCAAGCGGGGCAAAACTATGGCTACACCTTC. Protein: CASSQAGQNYGYTF.

The DNA of the CDR3 is TGTGCCAGCAGCCAGGTGGGGGGCGAGCAGTACTTC. Its protein product is CASSQVGGEQYF. The chain links TRBV14 to TRBJ2-7; D perhaps matches TRBD2 (6 bases). The CDR3 extends over 12 amino acids. Deletions cut 3 bases from V and 6 bases from J, with 9 bases between. Germline assignment: CDR1 SGHDN and CDR2 FVKESK.

V usage is TRBV13 and J usage is TRBJ2-1; D is perhaps TRBD1 (6 bases). Germline CDR1 reads PRHDT; CDR2 reads FYEKMQ (reference sequence). The CDR3 extends over 14 amino acids. The V gene lost 5 bases and the J gene lost 4 bases, with 12 bases spanning the gap. The CDR3 DNA reads TGTGCCAGCAGCCCGGACAGAGCTTACAATGAGCAGTTCTTC. Its translation: CASSPDRAYNEQFF.

This clone was detected only a few times. The rearrangement links TRBV9 to TRBJ1-3; D is unclear. Germline V lookup: CDR1 SGDLS, CDR2 YYNGEE. Trimming removed 2 bases from V and 3 bases from J, with 12 bases in between. This CDR3 is 15 amino acids long. As DNA, the CDR3 is TGTGCCAGCAGCGTCTCCACGACCCATGGAAACACCATATATTTT. Protein sequence: CASSVSTTHGNTIYF.

The chain carries TRBV4-2 and TRBJ1-4; D might be TRBD1 (6 bases). Trimming took off 1 base at V and 12 bases at J, with 12 bases between the two ends. From germline, CDR1 is LGHNA and CDR2 YNFKEQ. The CDR3 runs to 13 residues. The DNA for the CDR3 is TGTGCCAGCAGCCAAGCTACCGGGACACAACTGTTTTTT. It codes for CASSQATGTQLFF.

The V gene is TRBV29-1, the J gene TRBJ1-3, with D unresolved. Trimming stripped 7 bases from V and 0 bases from J, with 7 bases between. The length of the CDR3 is 12 residues. Looked up from germline, CDR1 is SQVTM and CDR2 is ANQGSEA. In DNA form, the CDR3 reads TGCAGCGCTCAGAACTCTGGAAACACCATATATTTT. Its protein is CSAQNSGNTIYF.

This clone has only a few counts. This sample includes further DNA sequences coding for the same CDR3. The chain combines TRBV30 with TRBJ2-3, with D unclear. Germline V gives CDR1 GTSNPN, CDR2 SVGIG (reference sequence). Trimming took off 2 bases at V and 6 bases at J, with 6 bases between the two ends. This CDR3 has 11 residues. CDR3 protein: CAWSRRDTQYF. The CDR3 DNA reads TGTGCCTGGAGTAGGCGGGATACGCAGTATTTT.

The chain uses TRBV6-5 and TRBJ1-5; D unclear. CDR1 is MNHEY and CDR2 is SVGAGI in the germline V gene. This CDR3 contains 14 residues. V was clipped by 5 bases and J by 2 bases, with 10 bases between them. DNA of the CDR3: TGTGCCAGCAGTCCACGTGGGGGCAATCAGCCCCAGCATTTT. As protein: CASSPRGGNQPQHF.

The chain employs TRBV30 and TRBJ1-3; D is ambiguous. The CDR3 spans 13 residues. V lost 4 bases and J lost 1, with 8 bases in between. Germline assignment: CDR1 GTSNPN and CDR2 SVGIG (reference sequence). The CDR3 loop is CAWTGISGNTIYF. DNA for the CDR3: TGTGCCTGGACAGGAATATCTGGAAACACCATATATTTT.

The chain links TRBV2 to TRBJ2-3; TRBD2 matches at 9 bases. CDR1 and CDR2 from the germline V gene are SNHLY and FYNNEI. The CDR3 consists of 14 residues. The V segment lost 10 bases and the J segment 2 bases; nucleotides outside the gene matches: 7. The CDR3 sequence is CATAGGLPTDTQYF. In nucleotides, the CDR3 is TGTGCCACCGCGGGGGGGCTCCCCACAGATACGCAGTATTTT.